This TCR beta chain is from a study of blood T cell repertoires in COVID-19 (TCRdb year 2020). Broadly, across the study: Samples from collaborators originated in the United States, Italy and Spain and spanned both the acute and convalescent phases of COVID-19. The material from the prospective study consisted of cDNA or gDNA derived from T cells, B-cell-depleted T cells, or PBMCs. Deeply sampled blood TCRbeta repertoires from subjects exposed to, actively infected with, or recovered from COVID-19 were included in the dataset. The repertoires were released in a freely available public database meant as a resource for research on the immune response to SARS-CoV-2. Samples came from the ongoing ImmuneRACE study (first 160 participants) plus 1,254 subjects from 6 global collaborators. Nearly every sample came with metadata listing a de-identified subject ID, COVID-19 status, age in years and sex. Where available, HLA class I and class II types were obtained from metadata supplied by the sample provider rather than from assay-based typing. Study-level results and caveats: Clinical and demographic metadata were provided uncurated, with the amount varying by source and participant.

On this clone itself: This clone's antigen is unknown. No clone much larger than this one lies a single base away; base qualities are absent.

The immunoSEQ Assay, a bias-controlled multiplex PCR, was used to amplify TCRbeta CDR3 regions from genomic DNA. In the original analysis: The number of nucleated cells in each sample was estimated by amplification of reference gene primers within the assay. Sequence reads were collapsed and filtered to measure the absolute abundance of every unique TCRbeta CDR3 rearrangement. For each sample, productive Simpson clonality was calculated by taking the square root of Simpson's diversity index across productive rearrangements. The immuneACCESS repertoire file appears here via TCRdb, limited to in-frame rearrangements. These files lack a portion of the clones; in checked studies, under half of the deficit traces to unresolved V genes, and the cause of the others is not known. The DNA gave D and trimming, while V, J and clone size come from that table. The table for this sample lists about 70,000 clones; around 85% of them were counted only once. The top ten clonotypes cover more than 1.4% of the sample.

Trimming takes 6 bases from V and 8 bases from J, and the germline ends sit 20 bases apart. The CDR3 holds 14 amino acids from the cysteine to the phenylalanine. Only the CDR3 region is kept as DNA, spanning 42 bases read in frame from base 1. Looking up the germline V gene (reference sequence) yields CDR1 DFQATT and CDR2 SNEGSKA. Collaborating institutions collected whole blood in K2EDTA tubes following their own protocols. For TCRbeta analysis, collaborators shipped samples as frozen whole blood, isolated PBMCs, or DNA extracted from either of those sample types. The V and J segments used are TRBV20-1 and TRBJ2-1; tentative D gene TRBD2, with 6 bases matching. The clonotype comes from a woman aged 55-70 years with acute or convalescent COVID-19. Source material: peripheral blood. The CDR3 region has the sequence CSASGGTRFYEQFF. In nucleotide form, the sequence is TGCAGTGCAAGTGGCGGGACCCGCTTCTATGAGCAGTTCTTC.